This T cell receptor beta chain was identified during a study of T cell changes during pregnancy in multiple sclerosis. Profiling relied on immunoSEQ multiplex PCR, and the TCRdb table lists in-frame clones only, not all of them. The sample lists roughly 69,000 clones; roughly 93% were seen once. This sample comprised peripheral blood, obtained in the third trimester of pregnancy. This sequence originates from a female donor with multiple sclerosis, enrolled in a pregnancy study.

The CDR3 nucleotides read TGTGCCCACAGGGGGCGTGGGTACACTGAAGCTTTCTTT. This sequence encodes CAHRGRGYTEAFF. The chain couples TRBV6-1 to TRBJ1-1; 9 bases fit TRBD1. V lost 11 bases, J lost 3 bases, and 7 bases stayed unmatched. This CDR3 has 13 amino acids. The V gene's germline CDR1 is MNHNS and CDR2 SASEGT.